The clone carrying this T cell receptor (beta chain) was seen only once. These data originate in a study of cytomegalovirus exposure and HLA in healthy donors. PCR primers comprised 60 Vbeta and 13 Jbeta primers. Profiling relied on immunoSEQ multiplex PCR, and the TCRdb table lists in-frame clones only, not all of them. The sample gives about 160,000 clones, just under 65% of which show up once; 7% to 8.5% is in the top ten. In germline, CDR1 is LGHNA, CDR2 YSLEER. J lost 0 bases, V lost 0 bases, and 4 bases had no gene match. The CDR3 extends over 16 amino acids. Sequencing was performed on PBMCs. The origin of this receptor is a woman in her sixties or seventies in good health and CMV-seropositive. This rearrangement joins TRBV4-3 to TRBJ2-7; 8 bases match TRBD1. The CDR3 DNA is TGCGCCAGCAGCCAAGACGCGACAGGGGCCTCCTACGAGCAGTACTTC. This translates into CASSQDATGASYEQYF.